A single TCR beta chain is shown here with its context. A junction end diverges from the germline sequence, so it may reflect a read error. Profiling relied on immunoSEQ multiplex PCR, and the TCRdb table lists in-frame clones only, not all of them. Seen here are about half a million clones, about 72% observed once, and the top ten hold 9.5% to 15%. The data were obtained in a study of shared clonotypes between healthy human individuals. Whole-study context: The donors, a couple of women and a few men, were aged 18 to 49.

The length of the CDR3 is 13 residues. Germline lookup yields CDR1 SSHAT and CDR2 FNYEAQ (reference sequence). The V gene is TRBV7-7, the J gene TRBJ2-5; 7 nucleotides agree with TRBD1. The source of this sequence is a woman aged 40 to 50 in good health. Some clones in this sample may be carry-over from other donors' samples. Input material: PBMCs. CDR3 sequence reads: CASSRDRDETQYF. The CDR3 coding sequence is TGTGCTAGCAGCCGCGACAGGGATGAGACCCAGTACTTC.